Below, one TCR beta chain is given with its context. This record belongs to a study of blood T cell repertoires in COVID-19. Turning to the study itself: Samples taken during acute and convalescent COVID-19 were collected in the United States, Italy and Spain. Nucleic acid was either cDNA or gDNA, and it came from T cells, B-cell-depleted T cells, or PBMCs.

Per the original data handling: Amplifying reference gene primers gave estimates of nucleated cell counts. The data were produced by immunoSEQ multiplex PCR, yet TCRdb's version contains in-frame clones alone and is incomplete. V, J and clone size were drawn from that table, and D and trimming were deduced from the DNA. Among approximately 100,000 clones listed, approximately 84% were seen once. V lost 8 bases to trimming and J lost 0 bases, with 17 bases between them. The length of the CDR3 is 16 residues. Germline CDR1 is LNHDA and CDR2 is SQIVND (reference sequence). The chain uses TRBV19 and TRBJ1-5; D not resolved. The receptor was isolated from a human donor in a cohort sampled during active COVID-19. Sequencing was carried out using peripheral blood. The CDR3 DNA reads TGTGCCAGTGACCTCAGGAGGGAATATAGCAATCAGCCCCAGCATTTT. Translated: CASDLRREYSNQPQHF.